This TCR beta chain was sequenced in a study of blood T cell repertoires in COVID-19. Study overall: Collection of acute and convalescent COVID-19 samples took place in the United States, Italy and Spain. In each case, the material was cDNA or gDNA derived from T cells, B-cell-depleted T cells, or PBMCs.

This clone was seen more than once but under ten times. Authors' analysis steps: Cell counts per sample came from amplifying reference gene primers. Assay used: immunoSEQ multiplex PCR; TCRdb lists only in-frame clones, some missing. D and trimming come from the DNA, and the V and J calls and clone size come from that table. The sample shows over 300,000 clones, 70% to 90% of them seen only once. Which cohort a participant joined came from the clinical history participants gave. V lost 4 bases and J lost 8, with 12 bases in between. The germline V gene has CDR1 SGHNT and CDR2 YENEEA. The CDR3 totals 13 residues.

The specimen sequenced was PBMCs or T cells enriched from blood (not recorded which). V gene TRBV11-3 combines with J gene TRBJ2-1; D might be TRBD1 (6 bases). The receptor was isolated from a man aged 25 to 40 who had recovered from COVID-19. CDR3 region: CASSWGPADEQFF. CDR3 sequence (DNA): TGTGCCAGCAGCTGGGGGCCAGCCGATGAGCAGTTCTTC.